The 18 T cell receptor beta chains reported below all come from one sample, sequenced in a study of response to subunit inactivated influenza vaccine. TCRdb ran MiXCR on the RT-PCR reads and lists one entry per CDR3 protein. The table has about 500,000 distinct CDR3 sequences, approximately 15% seen once. This specimen consisted of CD4+ T cells sorted from PBMCs, obtained approximately 25 months after vaccination. The receptors shown here come from a man in his fifties or sixties who received an inactivated influenza vaccine.

CDR3 residues: CSAVPGQGSNTEAFF. The CDR3 DNA reads TGCAGTGCCGTCCCGGGACAGGGATCGAACACTGAAGCTTTCTTT. This chain connects TRBV20-1 to TRBJ1-1, with TRBD1 matching over 9 bases. This CDR3 comprises 15 residues. Germline V gives CDR1 DFQATT, CDR2 SNEGSKA (reference sequence). The junction had 9 bases not matched to a gene; V was cut back by 6 bases and J by 1 base.

This clonotype came up a few times. The chain employs TRBV20-1 and TRBJ1-1; the match to TRBD1 covers 9 bases. The V and J ends lost 0 bases and 0 bases, in that order; junction bases with no gene match: 5. Germline V gives CDR1 DFQATT, CDR2 SNEGSKA (reference sequence). The CDR3 contains 16 residues. The CDR3 protein is CSAREGTGRMNTEAFF. CDR3 in DNA: TGCAGTGCTAGAGAGGGGACAGGGAGAATGAACACTGAAGCTTTCTTT.

This chain joins TRBV5-1 and TRBJ2-1, with TRBD2 matching 12 bases. Germline CDR1 is SGHRS and CDR2 is YFSETQ. This CDR3 has 15 amino acids. V trimming: 4 bases; J trimming: 10 bases; junction bases outside the gene matches: 9. CDR3 coding DNA: TGCGCCAGCAGCGATTCTAGCGGGGGGGCGGACGAGCAGTTCTTC. Residues: CASSDSSGGADEQFF.

The table lists this clonotype with a few counts. This chain joins TRBV7-2 and TRBJ1-5; D unclear. Trimming stripped 6 bases from V and 6 bases from J, with 9 bases between. CDR1 and CDR2 (germline): SGHTA, FQGNSA. The CDR3 has 12 residues. CDR3 loop: CASSSVGQPQHF. CDR3 nucleotides: TGTGCCAGCAGTTCCGTTGGTCAGCCCCAGCATTTT.

This clonotype was counted a few times. V is TRBV28 and J is TRBJ1-5; D is possibly TRBD1 (6 bases). The ends were cut back, 7 bases at V and 7 bases at J, with 11 bases in the middle. There are 12 residues in the CDR3. Germline V lookup: CDR1 MDHEN, CDR2 SYDVKM. The CDR3 region has the DNA TGTGCCAGCAAAGGGGGTATCCAGCCCCAGCATTTT. This encodes CASKGGIQPQHF.

The CDR3 nucleotides read TGCGCCAGCAGCCAACCTGGGACGGCAGACTATGGCTACACCTTC. It codes for CASSQPGTADYGYTF. This chain joins TRBV4-3 and TRBJ1-2; possible D gene TRBD1, 5 bases. V dropped 2 bases and J dropped 3 bases, with 13 bases sitting between them. Germline V CDR1 and CDR2: LGHNA, YSLEER. This CDR3 comprises 15 residues.

The chain uses TRBV7-2 and TRBJ2-2; TRBD1 agrees at 7 bases. V shed 5 bases, J shed 7 bases, and the junction held 10 bases outside the gene matches. The CDR3 totals 15 residues. The germline V gene encodes CDR1 SGHTA and CDR2 FQGNSA. Here the CDR3 reads CASSPWTGMVGELFF. Written as DNA, the CDR3 is TGTGCCAGCAGCCCTTGGACAGGAATGGTCGGGGAGCTGTTTTTT.

This clonotype was counted ten times or more. J is TRBJ1-5 and V is TRBV27, with D uncertain. V gave up 4 bases and J gave up 0 bases, with 19 bases separating them. The CDR3 totals 18 residues. Germline V gene lookup returns CDR1 MNHEY and CDR2 SMNVEV (reference sequence). CDR3 nucleotide sequence: TGTGCCAGCAGTTCCTATGGGCTGGGAAGATATAGCAATCAGCCCCAGCATTTT. Its protein is CASSSYGLGRYSNQPQHF.

This clonotype was seen only a few times. The V call is TRBV29-1, the J call TRBJ1-2; TRBD1 matches at 9 bases. Trimming cost V 5 bases and J 8 bases; bases outside gene matches: 12. CDR3 size: 14 residues. Germline V CDR1 and CDR2: SQVTM, ANQGSEA. The CDR3 nucleotides read TGCAGCGTTACCGAACAGGGGGCAGAAGGCGGCTACACCTTC. It is translated as CSVTEQGAEGGYTF.

The V call is TRBV2, the J call TRBJ1-2; 7 bases match TRBD1. CDR3 length: 13 amino acids. V shed 6 bases and J 7 bases; nucleotides not matched to a gene: 8. Germline assignment: CDR1 SNHLY and CDR2 FYNNEI. CDR3 nucleotide sequence: TGTGCCAGCAGAATCGACAGGGACCGTGGCTACACCTTC. Its protein product is CASRIDRDRGYTF.

The CDR3 loop reads CASSHRANEQFF. The CDR3 bases are TGTGCCAGCAGCCACAGGGCGAATGAGCAGTTCTTC. The rearrangement links TRBV12-3 or TRBV12-4 to TRBJ2-1; the D gene is possibly TRBD1 (6 bases). V lost 6 bases and J lost 7, with 10 bases in between. The CDR3 runs 12 residues.

This chain connects TRBV5-6 to TRBJ2-2; 7 nucleotides match TRBD1. Germline-derived CDR1 and CDR2 are SGHDT and YYEEEE. The CDR3 loop spans 15 amino acids. The trim removed 4 bases at V and 1 base at J, leaving 4 bases unmatched. The CDR3 spells CASSLDRQNTGELFF. DNA of the CDR3: TGTGCCAGCAGCCTGGACAGGCAGAACACCGGGGAGCTGTTTTTT.

This rearrangement joins TRBV5-1 to TRBJ2-7; 7 nucleotides match TRBD2. CDR3 length: 15 residues. Germline CDR1 and CDR2: SGHRS and YFSETQ. The V gene end was trimmed by 0 bases and the J gene end by 2 bases; junction bases not matched to a gene: 5. The CDR3 reads CASSLGGGSPYEQYF. In DNA form, the CDR3 reads TGCGCCAGCAGCTTGGGGGGGGGTTCCCCCTACGAGCAGTACTTC.

CDR3 bases: TGTGCCAGCAAACAGGCGGGAGGCTCCTACGAGCAGTACTTC. Protein product: CASKQAGGSYEQYF. The chain uses TRBV6-2 or TRBV6-3 and TRBJ2-7; TRBD2 matches at 8 bases. In germline, CDR1 is MNHEY, CDR2 SVGEGT. The CDR3 covers 14 residues. V was clipped by 7 bases and J by 0 bases; unmatched bases: 5.

The chain links TRBV12-3 or TRBV12-4 to TRBJ1-5; no clear D gene. This CDR3 contains 15 residues. V was clipped by 4 bases and J by 0 bases, with 10 bases between them. This chain's CDR3 is CASSSGRHSNQPQHF. CDR3 bases: TGTGCCAGCAGTTCCGGCAGGCATAGCAATCAGCCCCAGCATTTT.

This clonotype was counted at least ten times. The V gene is TRBV6-5, the J gene TRBJ2-6, with 9 bases aligning to TRBD1. The CDR3 has 18 amino acids. CDR1 and CDR2 (germline): MNHEY, SVGAGI. V was clipped by 2 bases and J by 3 bases; unmatched bases: 8. CDR3 in DNA: TGTGCCAGCAGTTACGCACCGGGACAGGGATATGGGGCCAACGTCCTGACTTTC. Translating gives CASSYAPGQGYGANVLTF.

The gene calls are TRBV11-2 and TRBJ2-2, with TRBD1 identical over 7 bases. The CDR3 is made up of 17 amino acids. Germline CDR1 is SGHAT and CDR2 is FQNNGV. The trim removed 5 bases at V and 5 bases at J, leaving 14 bases unmatched. The CDR3 spells CASSKVGQNVRTGELFF. CDR3 bases: TGTGCCAGCAGCAAGGTGGGACAGAACGTGCGGACCGGGGAGCTGTTTTTT.

This clonotype was seen a handful of times. The chain couples TRBV5-1 to TRBJ1-1; 9 positions match TRBD1. The CDR3 consists of 16 residues. Trimming took 1 base from V and 1 from J; bases not matched to a gene: 5. The germline CDR1 and CDR2 sequences are SGHRS and YFSETQ. This CDR3 reads CASSLPTGQGNTEAFF. The CDR3 nucleotides are TGCGCCAGCAGCTTGCCCACGGGACAGGGGAACACTGAAGCTTTCTTT.